The 30 T cell receptor beta chains given below trace back to one sample, sequenced in a study of cytomegalovirus exposure and HLA in healthy donors (dated by TCRdb to about 2017). The method was the immunoSEQ multiplex PCR assay. For the multiplex PCR, a mixture combining 60 forward primers for TCR Vbeta segments and 13 reverse primers for TCR Jbeta segments was used. TCRdb's version of the immuneACCESS table is confined to in-frame rearrangements and falls short of the full clone set. An unresolved V gene accounts for under half of the shortfall where checked; the remainder is of unknown origin. Within this sample are about 160,000 clones, with 65% to 85% of them counted one time only. Of the sample, around 6.7% falls within the top ten clones. Sequenced sample: PBMCs. The receptors derive from a woman between 25 and 40 years old in good health and CMV-seropositive.

The V gene is TRBV19, the J gene TRBJ1-5; D not certain. V lost 9 bases, J lost 4 bases, and 10 bases lay in between. The CDR3 totals 12 residues. Looked up from germline, CDR1 is LNHDA and CDR2 is SQIVND (reference sequence). The CDR3 loop reads CASRRGNQPQHF. The CDR3 region has the DNA TGTGCCAGCAGAAGAGGGAATCAGCCCCAGCATTTT.

The chain recombines TRBV2 with TRBJ1-2; D unresolved. CDR3 size: 14 residues. CDR1 is SNHLY and CDR2 is FYNNEI in the germline V gene. V was clipped by 5 bases and J by 0 bases, with 10 bases between them. The CDR3: CASSIGGANYGYTF. The CDR3 DNA follows: TGTGCCAGCAGTATCGGCGGTGCTAACTATGGCTACACCTTC.

V gene TRBV18 combines with J gene TRBJ1-2; 8 bases are a match to TRBD1. The junction had 9 bases not matched to a gene; V was cut back by 6 bases and J by 6 bases. CDR3 length equals 14 residues. Germline V gene sequence: CDR1 KGHSH, CDR2 LQKENI. CDR3 nucleotide sequence: TGTGCCAGCTCCCAAGACAGGGGAGGAAATGGCTACACCTTC. Amino acid sequence: CASSQDRGGNGYTF.

This sequence joins TRBV7-9 and TRBJ2-7; maybe TRBD1 (6 bases). Germline-derived CDR1 and CDR2 are SEHNR and FQNEAQ (reference sequence). V gave up 4 bases and J gave up 2 bases, with 15 bases separating them. This CDR3 spans 15 amino acids. The CDR3 region has the DNA TGTGCCAGCAGCTCCCCCCACAGGGCAACCTACGAGCAGTACTTC. This codes for CASSSPHRATYEQYF.

V usage is TRBV5-4 and J usage is TRBJ2-1; D not resolved. Germline V gene lookup returns CDR1 SGHNT and CDR2 YYREEE (reference sequence). There are 15 residues in the CDR3. Trimming shortened V by 4 bases and J by 5 bases, and 16 bases separated the two germline ends. The CDR3 bases are TGTGCCAGCAGCCCTCACCTTGGCCGAAACAATGAGCAGTTCTTC. As protein: CASSPHLGRNNEQFF.

The chain uses TRBV9 and TRBJ1-6; no reliable D call. The CDR3 length is 13 residues. Between the trimmed V and J ends, which lost 1 base and 11 bases, there was a span of 10 bases. Germline V gives CDR1 SGDLS, CDR2 YYNGEE. CDR3 protein: CASSVSPFTPLHF. Here the CDR3 DNA reads TGTGCCAGCAGCGTATCCCCGTTTACACCCCTCCACTTT.

This chain links TRBV5-6 with TRBJ1-4, with D possibly TRBD1 on 5 matching bases. Germline CDR1 SGHDT, CDR2 YYEEEE. The CDR3 is 16 amino acids. Trimming removed 2 bases from V and 5 bases from J, with 16 bases in between. CDR3 in amino acids: CASSFGASTVNEKLFF. The CDR3 DNA reads TGTGCCAGCAGCTTTGGTGCCTCGACAGTCAATGAAAAACTGTTTTTT.

This rearrangement joins TRBV5-1 to TRBJ2-1, with TRBD2 matching over 10 bases. From germline, CDR1 is SGHRS and CDR2 YFSETQ. This CDR3 region has 14 residues. Losses at the gene ends were 4 bases for V and 3 bases for J; bases not matched to a gene: 1. In DNA, the CDR3 is TGCGCCAGCAGCCCTAGCGGGGGCTACAATGAGCAGTTCTTC. This codes for CASSPSGGYNEQFF.

V usage is TRBV30 and J usage is TRBJ1-2; D call uncertain. Germline-derived CDR1 and CDR2 are GTSNPN and SVGIG (reference sequence). V dropped 2 bases and J dropped 8 bases, with 12 bases sitting between them. The CDR3 covers 12 residues. This CDR3 is CAWSTRTGGYTF. CDR3 coding DNA: TGTGCCTGGAGTACCCGGACGGGAGGCTACACCTTC.

The V and J genes are TRBV9 and TRBJ2-7, with D possibly matching TRBD2 (5 bases). Trimming removed 0 bases from V and 3 bases from J, with 13 bases in between. Germline CDR1 SGDLS, CDR2 YYNGEE. CDR3 length equals 15 residues. CDR3 in DNA: TGTGCCAGCAGCGTAGAGGGTCTAGCTAGCTACGAGCAGTACTTC. This encodes CASSVEGLASYEQYF.

The rearrangement joins TRBV6-1 to TRBJ2-3; a possible D gene is TRBD2 (6 bases). Deletions cut 4 bases from V and 6 bases from J, with 14 bases between. This CDR3 contains 14 residues. CDR1 and CDR2 from the germline V gene are MNHNS and SASEGT. The CDR3 nucleotides are TGTGCCAGCAGTGTAAGTGGGAGGTGGGATACGCAGTATTTT. This encodes CASSVSGRWDTQYF.

The CDR3 DNA follows: TGTGCCAGCAGTTACTCGGGGACAGGGGATAATGAAAAACTGTTTTTT. Protein sequence: CASSYSGTGDNEKLFF. The chain couples TRBV6-5 to TRBJ1-4; 10 bases agree with TRBD1. With V trimmed by 0 bases and J by 4 bases, 2 bases remained unmatched. This CDR3 comprises 16 residues. Germline assignment: CDR1 MNHEY and CDR2 SVGAGI.

V is TRBV5-1 and J is TRBJ2-1; perhaps TRBD1 as D (6 bases). The CDR3 sequence is 16 residues long. Trimming stripped 2 bases from V and 4 bases from J, with 16 bases between. Germline V lookup: CDR1 SGHRS, CDR2 YFSETQ. CDR3 sequence (DNA): TGCGCCAGCAGCTTTCCCAGGGGTAAGACGTACAATGAGCAGTTCTTC. The encoded protein is CASSFPRGKTYNEQFF.

The V gene is TRBV7-3, the J gene TRBJ2-1; TRBD2 matches 8 bases. Germline CDR1 SGHTA, CDR2 FQGTGA. This CDR3 spans 14 amino acids. With V trimmed by 3 bases and J by 5 bases, 3 bases remained unmatched. CDR3 in amino acids: CASSLSGGDNEQFF. The CDR3 DNA reads TGTGCCAGCAGCTTGAGCGGGGGAGACAATGAGCAGTTCTTC.

The chain recombines TRBV25-1 with TRBJ2-7; 7 bases are a match to TRBD1. CDR1 and CDR2 from the germline V gene are MGHDK and SYGVNS. The CDR3 sequence is 14 residues long. V shed 5 bases and J 0 bases; nucleotides not matched to a gene: 4. CDR3 amino acids: CASSPGQLSYEQYF. The CDR3 nucleotides read TGTGCCAGCAGTCCGGGACAGCTCTCCTACGAGCAGTACTTC.

The chain recombines TRBV6-5 with TRBJ1-1; 8 bases fit TRBD1. The germline gives CDR1 MNHEY, CDR2 SVGAGI. The ends lost 3 bases at V and 11 bases at J; junction bases unmatched: 8. The CDR3 spans 13 residues. This chain's CDR3 is CASSYFRGRGAFF. Here the CDR3 DNA reads TGTGCCAGCAGTTATTTCAGGGGGCGCGGGGCTTTCTTT.

This sequence joins TRBV11-2 and TRBJ2-2; 9 bases are shared with TRBD1. Trimming at V came to 5 bases and at J to 5 bases, leaving 6 bases not matched to a gene. Germline CDR1 is SGHAT and CDR2 is FQNNGV. The CDR3 has 15 amino acids. CDR3 nucleotides: TGTGCCAGCAGCCTGGGACAGGGATGGACCGGGGAGCTGTTTTTT. This encodes CASSLGQGWTGELFF.

This clone appeared a single time. This chain connects TRBV6-6 to TRBJ2-5; perhaps TRBD2 as D (5 bases). The V end lost 6 bases, the J end lost 7 bases, and 15 bases lay between the germline ends. The CDR3 covers 13 residues. Per the germline V gene, CDR1 is MNHNY and CDR2 is SVGAGI (reference sequence). For the CDR3, the DNA is TGTGCCAGCAGACGTGACCCCGGAGGGACCCAGTACTTC. Amino acid sequence: CASRRDPGGTQYF.

This chain connects TRBV5-4 to TRBJ2-5, with D uncertain. Per the germline V gene, CDR1 is SGHNT and CDR2 is YYREEE (reference sequence). The CDR3 is 15 amino acids. V was pared by 3 bases and J by 2 bases, with 14 bases between. CDR3 sequence reads: CASSSIARGQETQYF. In DNA, the CDR3 is TGTGCCAGCAGCTCCATAGCTAGAGGACAAGAGACCCAGTACTTC.

The V and J genes are TRBV9 and TRBJ1-6, with D uncertain. The CDR3 contains 14 residues. Per germline, CDR1 SGDLS and CDR2 YYNGEE. With 2 bases removed from V and 8 bases from J, the gap between germline ends came to 11 bases. The CDR3 DNA is TGTGCCAGCAGCGTCCAACAGCATTATTCACCCCTCCACTTT. This translates into CASSVQQHYSPLHF.

About this clone itself: Other DNA variants within this sample encode the same CDR3. The V call is TRBV7-9, the J call TRBJ2-7; D remains ambiguous. The germline V gene encodes CDR1 SEHNR and CDR2 FQNEAQ (reference sequence). The V and J ends lost 5 bases and 0 bases respectively, with 8 bases between them. CDR3 size: 13 residues. In DNA form, the CDR3 reads TGTGCCAGCAGCCCCCCGAGCTCCTACGAGCAGTACTTC. Its translation: CASSPPSSYEQYF.

This clone was seen more than once but under ten times. This sequence joins TRBV7-2 and TRBJ2-7; weak D call: TRBD2 (6 bases). CDR3 length: 13 residues. The V gene's germline CDR1 is SGHTA and CDR2 FQGNSA. Trimming removed 0 bases at V and 8 bases at J, with 11 bases between. In DNA, the CDR3 is TGTGCCAGCAGCTTAGCGGACTACGTCAAGCAGTACTTC. Translated: CASSLADYVKQYF.

The DNA for the CDR3 is TGTGCCAGCAGTTTATGGGCTTTAGCGGGGGAGCACAATGAGCAGTTCTTC. Encoded protein: CASSLWALAGEHNEQFF. This chain connects TRBV27 to TRBJ2-1, with 9 bases matching TRBD2. Germline V gene lookup returns CDR1 MNHEY and CDR2 SMNVEV (reference sequence). J lost 5 bases, V lost 1 base, and 9 bases had no gene match. This CDR3 has 17 amino acids.

The chain is built from TRBV7-8 and TRBJ2-5, with D possibly TRBD2 on 5 matching bases. CDR1 and CDR2 from the germline V gene are SGHVS and FQNEAQ. V was pared by 5 bases and J by 5 bases, with 15 bases between. This CDR3 is 14 amino acids long. CDR3 DNA sequence: TGTGCCAGCAGCCGCGGGTGGGGTAGTGAGACCCAGTACTTC. Its protein is CASSRGWGSETQYF.

Concerning this clone: The junction and the germline gene differ at one end; a read error may be behind it. V gene TRBV7-9 combines with J gene TRBJ1-6; D is unresolved. The CDR3 is 14 residues long. Germline assignment: CDR1 SEHNR and CDR2 FQNEAQ (reference sequence). CDR3 nucleotides: TGTTCCAGCAGCCCGTCCTTCGAGAATTCACCCCTCCACTTT. Translating it yields CSSSPSFENSPLHF.

This clone was detected only a few times. The chain is built from TRBV6-5 and TRBJ1-1; TRBD1 agrees at 8 bases. This CDR3 is 13 amino acids long. V gave up 7 bases and J gave up 3 bases; unmatched junction bases: 4. The germline V gene has CDR1 MNHEY and CDR2 SVGAGI. CDR3 in amino acids: CASTLTGDTEAFF. The CDR3 DNA reads as TGTGCCAGCACCTTGACAGGGGACACTGAAGCTTTCTTT.

The V call is TRBV6-6, the J call TRBJ2-5; TRBD2 matches 13 bases. This CDR3 comprises 14 residues. CDR1 is MNHNY and CDR2 is SVGAGI in the germline V gene (reference sequence). Trimming took 7 bases from V and 4 from J; bases not matched to a gene: 3. This CDR3 is CASITSGGGETQYF. CDR3 sequence (DNA): TGTGCCAGCATCACTAGCGGGGGGGGAGAGACCCAGTACTTC.

This clone was found a few times. V gene TRBV27 combines with J gene TRBJ1-1; D may be TRBD1 (6 bases). Deletions cut 2 bases from V and 6 bases from J, with 16 bases between. This CDR3 is built from 15 residues. The V gene's germline CDR1 is MNHEY and CDR2 SMNVEV (reference sequence). CDR3 coding DNA: TGTGCCAGCAGTTTAAGGGTTCAGGGGACCGCTGAAGCTTTCTTT. It encodes CASSLRVQGTAEAFF.

The chain has TRBV6-1 and TRBJ2-2; possibly TRBD1 for D (5 bases). V dropped 4 bases and J dropped 4 bases, with 13 bases sitting between them. The CDR3 length is 15 residues. In germline, CDR1 is MNHNS, CDR2 SASEGT. Here the CDR3 DNA reads TGTGCCAGCAGTGTCCAAGGGGTTACCACCGGGGAGCTGTTTTTT. As protein: CASSVQGVTTGELFF.

This chain links TRBV27 with TRBJ2-1, with 11 bases aligning to TRBD1. CDR3 length: 14 amino acids. Trimming took 6 bases from V and 7 from J; bases not matched to a gene: 5. Germline lookup yields CDR1 MNHEY and CDR2 SMNVEV (reference sequence). CDR3 sequence (DNA): TGTGCCAGCAGACGGACAGGGGGCCCGAATGAGCAGTTCTTC. This translates into CASRRTGGPNEQFF.